This record concerns one T cell receptor (beta chain) sequence. Its antigen is currently unknown. The record originates from a study of cytomegalovirus exposure and HLA in healthy donors. Study background: Earlier, 200 million or so T cells were analyzed, and about 120 million unique TCR beta sequences were found among them. Genetic ancestry analysis placed under 90% of the 350 to 500 donors that were genotyped in the Caucasian-associated cluster.

Study results and caveats: With high specificity and sensitivity, the classifier reportedly diagnosed cytomegalovirus status. Sequencing had likely introduced a cluster of highly shared sequence variants as an artifact.

V lost 5 bases and J 0 bases, leaving 10 bases between the germline ends. Germline CDR1 is SEHNR and CDR2 is FQNEAQ (reference sequence). The CDR3 loop spans 14 amino acids. In the PCR, 60 Vbeta and 13 Jbeta primers were used. The table came from immunoSEQ multiplex PCR; TCRdb's copy has only in-frame clones and leaves some out. The data hold 120,000 or so clones, with roughly 80% observed a single time. This chain connects TRBV7-9 to TRBJ1-1, with D perhaps TRBD1 (6 bases). The sequence was obtained from a man between 45 and 60 years old in good health and CMV-seropositive. Source material: PBMCs. CDR3 coding DNA: TGTGCCAGCAGCGAGGACAGCTTGAACACTGAAGCTTTCTTT. This gives the protein CASSEDSLNTEAFF.